This TCR beta chain was recorded in a study of patients and donors after allogeneic stem cell transplantation. TCRdb processed the RT-PCR reads anew with MiXCR; each CDR3 protein has one entry. Counted here are more than 850,000 distinct CDR3 sequences, about a sixth occurring once; the ten biggest clones make up about 6%. The CDR3 totals 15 residues. Germline assignment: CDR1 SGHRS and CDR2 YFSETQ. The ends were cut back, 1 base at V and 2 bases at J, with 13 bases in the middle. J is TRBJ2-7 and V is TRBV5-1; the D gene is possibly TRBD2 (6 bases). The sequence was collected from a human donor who was either an allogeneic HSCT recipient or a stem cell or donor lymphocyte infusion donor (not recorded which). It is not recorded whose cells these are; they may come from a transplant donor. Source material: blood, either unsorted or a sorted T cell fraction (not recorded which). This chain's CDR3 is CASSLSGTPAYEQYF. In DNA, the CDR3 is TGCGCCAGCAGCTTGTCCGGGACTCCAGCCTACGAGCAGTACTTC.